In its sample, the clone carrying this T cell receptor (beta chain) was seen a few times. Its antigen is not identified. Its ends do not fully match the called genes, so a read error is possible. This entry is derived from a study of molecular identifiers for immune sequencing clone quantification. The CDR3 spans 16 residues. Per germline, CDR1 MNHEY and CDR2 SVGEGT. TCRdb used MiXCR to reprocess the PCR reads, holding one entry per CDR3 protein. This sample has about 36,000 distinct CDR3 sequences; about 18% occur once, and the top ten carry 5.5% to 7.5%. Study-wide findings and caveats: A single cell's spiked Jurkat TCR RNA was reportedly detectable among fewer than 1.1 million naive cells.

This receptor was identified in a human donor in good health. Some libraries in this study had Jurkat cell RNA spiked in. The sequenced material came from naive CD8+ T cells from blood, with Jurkat cell RNA spiked in. Regarding subset: FACS-sorted CD8+CD4-CCR7+CD45RA+ naive T cells. V is TRBV6-2 or TRBV6-3 and J is TRBJ2-1; possibly TRBD1 for D (5 bases). The CDR3 bases are TGTGCCAACAGTTACAAAGACAGTTTTCTCTACAATGAGCAGTTCTTC. This gives the protein CANSYKDSFLYNEQFF.